A single sample gave rise to the 15 T cell receptor beta chains below, sequenced in a study of T cells in Graves' hyperthyroidism and ophthalmopathy. TCR beta CDR3 sequences were amplified from RNA transcripts. Researchers ran a first-round RT-PCR on the TCR CDR3 using the HTBI primer set. MiXCR, run by TCRdb on the multiplex PCR reads, gives a single entry per CDR3 protein. This table holds about 700,000 distinct CDR3 sequences, roughly 46% found once. Sequencing was done on a sample of peripheral blood or thyroid tissue (not recorded which). The receptors shown here come from an adult man with Graves' disease, either hyperthyroidism or ophthalmopathy (not recorded which).

In this sample, this clonotype turned up a few times. An end of the junction does not agree with germline; a read error may underlie this. This chain joins TRBV10-2 and TRBJ1-5; the D is unclear. Germline assignment: CDR1 WSHSY and CDR2 SAAADI. The CDR3 spans 15 residues. The CDR3 reads CASSDENTSNQPQHF. CDR3 in DNA: TGTGCCAGCAGTGACGAAAATACGAGTAATCAGCCCCAGCATTTT.

V gene TRBV7-6 combines with J gene TRBJ2-5; 7 bases are a match to TRBD1. The CDR3 runs to 15 residues. CDR1 SGHVS and CDR2 FNYEAQ come from the germline V gene. J lost 1 base, V lost 5 bases, and 7 bases had no gene match. The CDR3 sequence: CASSGIGGSQETQYF. CDR3 coding DNA: TGTGCCAGCAGCGGAATAGGGGGCAGCCAAGAGACCCAGTACTTC.

This clonotype was detected ten times or more. This rearrangement joins TRBV10-2 to TRBJ2-7; D possibly matches TRBD1 or TRBD2 (5 bases each). Germline CDR1 WSHSY, CDR2 SAAADI. V was trimmed by 3 bases and J by 6 bases, leaving 15 bases between them. The CDR3 extends over 14 amino acids. CDR3 DNA: TGCGCCAGCAGTGATCCGGGACCGCCTTTCGAGCAGTACTTC. Translation gives CASSDPGPPFEQYF.

This clonotype has ten or more counts. The rearrangement joins TRBV2 to TRBJ1-1; TRBD1 might be the D (5 bases). CDR1 and CDR2 (germline): SNHLY, FYNNEI. The CDR3 extends over 11 amino acids. V was clipped by 5 bases and J by 7 bases, with 8 bases between them. CDR3 residues: CASSRGNEAFF. The CDR3 nucleotides read TGTGCCAGCAGTAGGGGCAATGAAGCTTTCTTT.

The V call is TRBV12-3 or TRBV12-4, the J call TRBJ1-6; 7 positions agree with TRBD1. The length of the CDR3 is 16 residues. Trimming at V came to 5 bases and at J to 4 bases, leaving 8 bases not matched to a gene. The CDR3: CASSPIQGIYNSPLHF. The DNA for the CDR3 is TGTGCCAGCAGTCCCATACAGGGGATTTATAATTCACCCCTCCACTTT.

This chain connects TRBV5-8 to TRBJ1-2, with TRBD1 as a possible D gene (5 bases). V lost 5 bases, J lost 5 bases, and 13 bases lay in between. The CDR3 has 13 residues. Germline lookup yields CDR1 SGHTS and CDR2 YDEGEE. The CDR3 bases are TGTGCCAGCAGTTCTCCAGGGATTTATGGCTACACCTTC. It specifies CASSSPGIYGYTF.

This clonotype was observed a few times. The V and J genes are TRBV7-9 and TRBJ1-1; 7 bases fit TRBD1. V shed 5 bases and J 3 bases; nucleotides not matched to a gene: 15. The CDR3 length is 17 residues. Germline CDR1 is SEHNR and CDR2 is FQNEAQ (reference sequence). CDR3 in DNA: TGTGCCAGCAGCCCGAACGACAGGGCGCAATGGGACACTGAAGCTTTCTTT. Amino acid sequence: CASSPNDRAQWDTEAFF.

The chain recombines TRBV2 with TRBJ1-2; TRBD1 matches at 10 bases. The CDR3 runs to 17 residues. V gave up 3 bases and J gave up 5 bases; unmatched junction bases: 12. Looked up from germline, CDR1 is SNHLY and CDR2 is FYNNEI. CDR3 DNA sequence: TGTGCCAGCAGTGATACCTCGACAGGGGGCGCGGTATATGGCTACACCTTC. Translating it yields CASSDTSTGGAVYGYTF.

The chain recombines TRBV25-1 with TRBJ1-2; D is possibly TRBD1 (5 bases). This CDR3 contains 14 residues. Germline V gene sequence: CDR1 MGHDK, CDR2 SYGVNS. As DNA, the CDR3 is TGTGCTAGCCTGCGAATGGGGGGTTCGGATGGCTACACCTTC. This translates into CASLRMGGSDGYTF.

This clonotype was seen a few times. The chain couples TRBV6-5 to TRBJ1-1, with no clear D. The germline V and J ends were trimmed by 7 bases and 4 bases, with 13 bases remaining between them. The CDR3 runs to 13 residues. The V gene's germline CDR1 is MNHEY and CDR2 SVGAGI. The CDR3 DNA reads as TGTGCCAGCATTGCTCTTTCGGCCACTGAAGCTTTCTTT. Translating gives CASIALSATEAFF.

The rearrangement joins TRBV10-3 to TRBJ1-1, with 8 bases identical to TRBD1. The CDR3 extends over 13 amino acids. Trimming at V came to 5 bases and at J to 4 bases, leaving 3 bases not matched to a gene. Per germline, CDR1 ENHRY and CDR2 SYGVKD. For the CDR3, the DNA is TGTGCCATCAGTTGGACAGGGACCACTGAAGCTTTCTTT. Translation gives CAISWTGTTEAFF.

This chain links TRBV2 with TRBJ2-7; D could derive from TRBD1 or TRBD2 (5 bases each). V gave up 6 bases and J gave up 5 bases, with 17 bases separating them. The CDR3 loop spans 14 amino acids. The germline V gene encodes CDR1 SNHLY and CDR2 FYNNEI. CDR3 region: CASSLGSGTHEQYF. CDR3 DNA: TGTGCCAGCAGCTTAGGGTCCGGGACCCACGAGCAGTACTTC.

This clonotype has ten or more counts. The rearrangement uses TRBV15 and TRBJ1-4; no definite D call. Looked up from germline, CDR1 is LNHNV and CDR2 is YYDKDF (reference sequence). Trimming took off 0 bases at V and 7 bases at J, with 15 bases between the two ends. The CDR3 consists of 16 residues. The CDR3 protein is CATSRDGQNYGEKLFF. The CDR3 region has the DNA TGTGCCACCAGCAGAGATGGGCAGAACTACGGTGAAAAACTGTTTTTT.

The gene calls are TRBV20-1 and TRBJ1-2, with D tentatively TRBD1 (6 bases). This CDR3 is 13 amino acids long. Trimming cost V 6 bases and J 1 base, with 12 bases left between them. The germline V gene has CDR1 DFQATT and CDR2 SNEGSKA (reference sequence). The CDR3 loop is CSAQRTDNYGYTF. In DNA form, the CDR3 reads TGCAGTGCACAGAGGACAGATAACTATGGCTACACCTTC.

As DNA, the CDR3 is TGTGCCAGCAGGGGTGGACAGGCAAATTCACCCCTCCACTTT. As protein: CASRGGQANSPLHF. The chain couples TRBV6-6 to TRBJ1-6, with 7 bases aligning to TRBD1. Trimming took 6 bases from V and 7 from J; bases not matched to a gene: 6. Germline V gives CDR1 MNHNY, CDR2 SVGAGI (reference sequence). The CDR3 contains 14 residues.